This T cell receptor (beta chain) is drawn from a study of molecular identifiers for immune sequencing clone quantification. Germline CDR1 reads LGHDT; CDR2 reads YNNKEL (reference sequence). The CDR3 extends over 14 amino acids. With 4 bases removed from V and 5 bases from J, the gap between germline ends came to 9 bases. This clonotype was seen more than once but under ten times. One entry per CDR3 protein, called by TCRdb with MiXCR from the PCR reads. The table has more than 550,000 distinct CDR3 sequences, over 25% seen once. The chain carries TRBV3-1 and TRBJ1-6; the D is unclear. This TCR derives from a human donor in good health. Some libraries in this study had Jurkat cell RNA spiked in. Specimen: naive CD8+ T cells from blood, with Jurkat cell RNA spiked in. Subset of the sample: FACS-sorted CD8+CD4-CCR7+CD45RA+ naive T cells. The CDR3 sequence: CASSPELDNSPLHF. The CDR3 coding sequence is TGTGCCAGCAGCCCGGAGCTGGATAATTCACCCCTCCACTTT. Supplemented by reference TRBV3-1 and TRBJ1-6, the full variable domain reads DTAVSQTPKYLVTQMGNDKSIKCEQNLGHDTMYWYKQDSKKFLKIMFSYNNKELIINETVPNRFSPKSPDKAHLNLHINSLELGDSAVYFCASSPELDNSPLHFGNGTRLTVT.